This entry lists 22 T cell receptor beta chains sequenced from one sample in a study of T cell responses to AZD1222 COVID-19 vaccine. Sequenced by immunoSEQ multiplex PCR; TCRdb stores in-frame clones only, minus some. The data show roughly 190,000 clones, about 92% seen once. Sequencing used peripheral blood, obtained on day 0 of AZD1222 vaccination. Receptor source: an adult in good health.

The chain links TRBV5-6 to TRBJ1-1; TRBD1 agrees at 8 bases. Germline V lookup: CDR1 SGHDT, CDR2 YYEEEE. J lost 1 base, V lost 6 bases, and 11 bases had no gene match. CDR3 length equals 16 residues. CDR3 nucleotide sequence: TGTGCCAGCACCCCCCGGACAGGGTGGGGGAACACTGAAGCTTTCTTT. It translates to CASTPRTGWGNTEAFF.

The rearrangement links TRBV3-1 (or the pseudogene TRBV3-2) to TRBJ1-5; no firm D call. Germline V gene sequence: CDR1 LGHDT, CDR2 YNNKEL (reference sequence). The CDR3 consists of 15 residues. V was trimmed by 0 bases and J by 3 bases, leaving 9 bases between them. The CDR3 nucleotides read TGTGCCAGCAGCCAAGATTTCACCGTCAATCAGCCCCAGCATTTT. Its protein is CASSQDFTVNQPQHF.

The gene calls are TRBV4-2 and TRBJ2-3; tentative D call: TRBD2 (5 bases). V was shortened by 4 bases and J by 0 bases, with 14 bases between the two germline ends. This CDR3 contains 16 residues. Germline V gene data show CDR1 as LGHNA and CDR2 as YNFKEQ. The DNA of the CDR3 is TGTGCCAGCAGCCGTCATTCAGCGGCTAGCACAGATACGCAGTATTTT. Its translation is CASSRHSAASTDTQYF.

The chain couples TRBV7-2 to TRBJ2-3; 7 bases agree with TRBD2. This CDR3 is 15 amino acids long. The J segment lost 5 bases and the V segment lost 8 bases, leaving 13 bases of the junction unmatched. From germline, CDR1 is SGHTA and CDR2 FQGNSA. CDR3 in amino acids: CASGRNGGVRDTQYF. The CDR3 bases are TGTGCCAGCGGTCGCAATGGGGGGGTTAGAGATACGCAGTATTTT.

CDR3 sequence reads: CATSIGRDSNQPQHF. Here the CDR3 DNA reads TGTGCCACCAGCATCGGACGGGATAGCAATCAGCCCCAGCATTTT. V is TRBV15 and J is TRBJ1-5; D not resolved. This CDR3 comprises 15 residues. Trimming cost V 4 bases and J 0 bases, with 10 bases left between them. Looked up from germline, CDR1 is LNHNV and CDR2 is YYDKDF (reference sequence). Full variable domain (rest looked up from reference TRBV15 and TRBJ1-5): DAMVIQNPRYQVTQFGKPVTLSCSQTLNHNVMYWYQQKSSQAPKLLFHYYDKDFNNEADTPDNFQSRRPNTSFCFLDIRSPGLGDTAMYLCATSIGRDSNQPQHFGDGTRLSIL.

V usage is TRBV5-5 and J usage is TRBJ1-4, with D perhaps matching TRBD1 (6 bases). Germline loops: CDR1 SGHKS, CDR2 YYEKEE (reference sequence). The CDR3 runs 15 residues. The V gene lost 4 bases and the J gene lost 3 bases, with 13 bases spanning the gap. CDR3 DNA sequence: TGTGCCAGCAGCACCCAACAGGGTCCTAATGAAAAACTGTTTTTT. This translates into CASSTQQGPNEKLFF.

This chain connects TRBV12-3 or TRBV12-4 to TRBJ2-2, with unresolved D. V was shortened by 6 bases and J by 2 bases, with 7 bases between the two germline ends. There are 13 residues in the CDR3. Here the CDR3 reads CASSLSNTGELFF. DNA for the CDR3: TGTGCCAGCAGCCTTTCAAACACCGGGGAGCTGTTTTTT.

The V gene is TRBV14, the J gene TRBJ1-1; no firm D call. Trimming stripped 0 bases from V and 11 bases from J, with 10 bases between. The germline V gene encodes CDR1 SGHDN and CDR2 FVKESK. The CDR3 runs to 12 residues. CDR3 coding DNA: TGTGCCAGCAGCCAAGATCGGGTAGTGGCTTTCTTT. Translation gives CASSQDRVVAFF.

J is TRBJ2-7 and V is TRBV29-1; tentatively, D is TRBD1 (6 bases). Per germline, CDR1 SQVTM and CDR2 ANQGSEA. The CDR3 runs to 13 residues. Trimming removed 4 bases from V and 2 bases from J, with 12 bases in between. The CDR3 spells CSVGDRRTYEQYF. The DNA for the CDR3 is TGCAGCGTTGGTGACAGGCGGACCTACGAGCAGTACTTC.

In its sample, this clone was seen once. The chain couples TRBV5-1 to TRBJ2-1; 8 nucleotides align to TRBD2. Germline loops: CDR1 SGHRS, CDR2 YFSETQ. The CDR3 has 19 amino acids. Trimming cost V 1 base and J 3 bases; bases outside gene matches: 15. CDR3 in amino acids: CASSLPARGAVVDYNEQFF. The CDR3 nucleotides are TGCGCCAGCAGCTTGCCGGCGCGGGGGGCCGTCGTGGACTACAATGAGCAGTTCTTC.

This rearrangement joins TRBV10-3 to TRBJ2-7; D is ambiguous. The V gene's germline CDR1 is ENHRY and CDR2 SYGVKD. CDR3 size: 12 residues. V was pared by 10 bases and J by 0 bases, with 10 bases between. In DNA, the CDR3 is TGTGCCACTAGGACGGTCTCCTACGAGCAGTACTTC. Translation: CATRTVSYEQYF.

The chain recombines TRBV3-1 (or the pseudogene TRBV3-2) with TRBJ1-4; a possible D gene is TRBD1 (6 bases). Germline V gene data show CDR1 as LGHDT and CDR2 as YNNKEL (reference sequence). The V gene lost 1 base and the J gene lost 2 bases, with 11 bases spanning the gap. CDR3 length: 16 residues. The CDR3 sequence: CASSQASRGTNEKLFF. The DNA of the CDR3 is TGTGCCAGCAGCCAAGCGAGTAGGGGGACTAATGAAAAACTGTTTTTT.

The genes are TRBV5-1 and TRBJ2-3; the D call may be TRBD1 or TRBD2 (5 bases each). There are 15 residues in the CDR3. The V end was cut by 0 bases, the J end by 0 bases, with 8 bases between. Germline CDR1 reads SGHRS; CDR2 reads YFSETQ. The CDR3 DNA sequence: TGCGCCAGCAGCTTGGAGGGGACCAGCACAGATACGCAGTATTTT. It yields the protein CASSLEGTSTDTQYF.

This rearrangement joins TRBV13 to TRBJ2-3, with D possibly TRBD1 on 6 matching bases. The CDR3 covers 15 residues. V lost 5 bases, J lost 2 bases, and 14 bases lay in between. The V gene's germline CDR1 is PRHDT and CDR2 FYEKMQ (reference sequence). The CDR3 coding sequence is TGTGCCAGCAGCGGGGGCGCTGCAATCACAGATACGCAGTATTTT. It translates to CASSGGAAITDTQYF. Filled out from reference TRBV13 and TRBJ2-3, the complete variable domain reads AAGVIQSPRHLIKEKRETATLKCYPIPRHDTVYWYQQGPGQDPQFLISFYEKMQSDKGSIPDRFSAQQFSDYHSELNMSSLELGDSALYFCASSGGAAITDTQYFGPGTRLTVL.

The chain uses TRBV18 and TRBJ1-4; maybe TRBD1 (5 bases). This CDR3 region has 14 residues. The ends were cut back, 3 bases at V and 7 bases at J, with 12 bases in the middle. Germline assignment: CDR1 KGHSH and CDR2 LQKENI. CDR3 in amino acids: CASSPQGQSEKLFF. The CDR3 bases are TGTGCCAGCTCACCTCAGGGTCAATCTGAAAAACTGTTTTTT.

To note about this clone: Other DNA sequences from this sample encode an identical CDR3 as well. The rearrangement links TRBV7-9 to TRBJ1-4; D remains unclear. Germline V gene lookup returns CDR1 SEHNR and CDR2 FQNEAQ (reference sequence). Trimming shortened V by 2 bases and J by 6 bases, and 4 bases separated the two germline ends. This CDR3 region has 12 residues. This CDR3 reads CASSLRDEKLFF. The DNA of the CDR3 is TGTGCCAGCAGCTTACGAGATGAAAAACTGTTTTTT. Drawing the rest from reference TRBV7-9 and TRBJ1-4, the complete variable domain is DTGVSQNPRHKITKRGQNVTFRCDPISEHNRLYWYRQTLGQGPEFLTYFQNEAQLEKSRLLSDRFSAERPKGSFSTLEIQRTEQGDSAMYLCASSLRDEKLFFGSGTQLSVL.

This chain connects TRBV30 to TRBJ2-3; D is uncertain. Germline assignment: CDR1 GTSNPN and CDR2 SVGIG (reference sequence). The CDR3 is 10 amino acids. V was trimmed by 0 bases and J by 6 bases, leaving 1 base between them. The CDR3 DNA reads TGTGCCTGGAGTGTGGATACGCAGTATTTT. Translated: CAWSVDTQYF.

The chain links TRBV2 to TRBJ1-1; D perhaps matches TRBD1 (6 bases). The germline CDR1 and CDR2 sequences are SNHLY and FYNNEI. The CDR3 loop spans 12 amino acids. V shed 5 bases and J shed 7 bases, with 11 bases lying between them. The CDR3 loop reads CASSWTDREAFF. For the CDR3, the DNA is TGTGCCAGCAGTTGGACAGACCGTGAAGCTTTCTTT.

The V call is TRBV7-9, the J call TRBJ1-3; D possibly corresponds to TRBD1 (5 bases). Germline V gene data show CDR1 as SEHNR and CDR2 as FQNEAQ (reference sequence). V was pared by 2 bases and J by 0 bases, with 8 bases between. This CDR3 spans 15 amino acids. The CDR3 region is CASSLLGDSGNTIYF. Written as DNA, the CDR3 is TGTGCCAGCAGCTTATTGGGGGACTCTGGAAACACCATATATTTT.

The CDR3 region has the DNA TGCGCCAGCAGTGATGGGAATTCACCCCTCCACTTT. Amino acid sequence: CASSDGNSPLHF. This rearrangement joins TRBV10-1 to TRBJ1-6; D is undetermined. The CDR3 length is 12 residues. V shed 3 bases and J shed 7 bases, with 4 bases lying between them. Germline V gene data show CDR1 as WNHNN and CDR2 as SYGVQD (reference sequence).

The rearrangement joins TRBV29-1 to TRBJ1-1; D not certain. Germline V CDR1 and CDR2: SQVTM, ANQGSEA. V was cut by 3 bases and J by 6 bases, with 17 bases left in between. The CDR3 totals 14 residues. The CDR3 spells CSVDRPGGPAEAFF. The DNA of the CDR3 is TGCAGCGTTGATCGGCCAGGAGGTCCCGCTGAAGCTTTCTTT.

V gene TRBV11-1 combines with J gene TRBJ1-1; D uncertain. CDR1 SGHAT and CDR2 FQDESV come from the germline V gene (reference sequence). The CDR3 consists of 14 residues. Trimming removed 4 bases at V and 1 base at J, with 10 bases between. The CDR3 bases are TGTGCCAGCAGCTCGGGTATACAGAACACTGAAGCTTTCTTT. It translates to CASSSGIQNTEAFF. Complete variable domain (other parts from reference TRBV11-1 and TRBJ1-1): EAEVAQSPRYKITEKSQAVAFWCDPISGHATLYWYRQILGQGPELLVQFQDESVVDDSQLPKDRFSAERLKGVDSTLKIQPAELGDSAMYLCASSSGIQNTEAFFGQGTRLTVV.